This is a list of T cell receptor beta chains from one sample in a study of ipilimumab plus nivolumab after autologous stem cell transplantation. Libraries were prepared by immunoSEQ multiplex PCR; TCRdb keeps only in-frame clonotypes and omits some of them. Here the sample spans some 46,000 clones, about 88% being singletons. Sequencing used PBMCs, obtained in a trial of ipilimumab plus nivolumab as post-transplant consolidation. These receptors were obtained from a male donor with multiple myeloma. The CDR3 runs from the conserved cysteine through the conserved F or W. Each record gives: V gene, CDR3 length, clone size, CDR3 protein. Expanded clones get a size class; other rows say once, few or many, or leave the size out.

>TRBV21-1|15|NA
CASSEGRVSEEKLFF
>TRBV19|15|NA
CASSGKGSYNSPLHF
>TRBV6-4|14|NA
CASSRPGGTDTQYF
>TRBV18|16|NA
CASSPAFLSLPFEQYF
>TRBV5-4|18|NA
CASSLTVTSGGLAGELFF
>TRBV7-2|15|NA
CASRGQYENTGELFF
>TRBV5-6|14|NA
CASIGSWGANVLTF
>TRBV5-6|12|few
CASSFRGPEAFF
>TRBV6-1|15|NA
CASRDRLSSYNEQFF
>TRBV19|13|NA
CASSNRGKETQYF
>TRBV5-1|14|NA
CASSLSPVSYEQYF
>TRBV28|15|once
CASSQYLQLHNEQFF
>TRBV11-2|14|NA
CASARGSSSYEQYF
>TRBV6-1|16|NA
CASSVQARGRGTEAFF
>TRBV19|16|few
CASSMWEGRGVQPQHF
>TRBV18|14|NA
CASSQGTGRNTIYF
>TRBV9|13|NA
CASSSTGGIGQFF
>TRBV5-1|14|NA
CASSPQGVAYEQYF
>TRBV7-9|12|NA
CASSWGDTEAFF
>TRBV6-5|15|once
CASRRQGASTDTQYF
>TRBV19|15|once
CASSTPGTGAQPQHF
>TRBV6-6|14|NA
CASSYLTNTGELFF